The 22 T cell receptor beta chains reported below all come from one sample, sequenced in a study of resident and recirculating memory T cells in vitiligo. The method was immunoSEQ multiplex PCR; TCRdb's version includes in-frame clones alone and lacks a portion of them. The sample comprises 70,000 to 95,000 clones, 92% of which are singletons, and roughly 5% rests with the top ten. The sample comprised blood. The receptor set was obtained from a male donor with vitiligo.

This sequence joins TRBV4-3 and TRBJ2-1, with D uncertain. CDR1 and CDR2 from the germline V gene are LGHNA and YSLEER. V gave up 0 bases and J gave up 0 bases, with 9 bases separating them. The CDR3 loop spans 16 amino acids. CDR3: CASSQDRGHSYNEQFF. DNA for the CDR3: TGCGCCAGCAGCCAAGATCGCGGTCACTCCTACAATGAGCAGTTCTTC.

The CDR3 loop is CAWSVREADTQYF. In DNA, the CDR3 is TGTGCCTGGAGTGTCAGGGAGGCAGATACGCAGTATTTT. This chain joins TRBV30 and TRBJ2-3; D may be TRBD2 (6 bases). The CDR3 loop spans 13 amino acids. Germline loops: CDR1 GTSNPN, CDR2 SVGIG (reference sequence). V was cut by 0 bases and J by 4 bases, with 8 bases left in between.

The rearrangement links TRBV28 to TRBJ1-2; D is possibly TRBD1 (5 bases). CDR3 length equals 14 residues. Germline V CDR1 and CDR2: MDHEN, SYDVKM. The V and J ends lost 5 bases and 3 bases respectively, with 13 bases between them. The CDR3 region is CASSPRALDYGYTF. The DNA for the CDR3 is TGTGCCAGCAGTCCCAGGGCGTTGGACTATGGCTACACCTTC.

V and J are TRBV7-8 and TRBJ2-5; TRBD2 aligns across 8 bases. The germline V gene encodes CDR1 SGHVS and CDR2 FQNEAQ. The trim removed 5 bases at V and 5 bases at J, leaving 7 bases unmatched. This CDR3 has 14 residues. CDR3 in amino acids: CASSRRGGVETQYF. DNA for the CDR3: TGTGCCAGCAGCCGACGGGGGGGAGTTGAGACCCAGTACTTC.

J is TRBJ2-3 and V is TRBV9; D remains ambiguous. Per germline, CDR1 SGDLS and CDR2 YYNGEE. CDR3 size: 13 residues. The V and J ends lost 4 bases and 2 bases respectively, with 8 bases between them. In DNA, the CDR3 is TGTGCCAGCAGCCTAGGAGACACAGATACGCAGTATTTT. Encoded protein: CASSLGDTDTQYF.

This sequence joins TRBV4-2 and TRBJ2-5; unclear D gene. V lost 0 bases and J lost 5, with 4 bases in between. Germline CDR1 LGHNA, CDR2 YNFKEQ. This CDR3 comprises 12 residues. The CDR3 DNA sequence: TGTGCCAGCAGCCAAGACAGGGAGACCCAGTACTTC. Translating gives CASSQDRETQYF.

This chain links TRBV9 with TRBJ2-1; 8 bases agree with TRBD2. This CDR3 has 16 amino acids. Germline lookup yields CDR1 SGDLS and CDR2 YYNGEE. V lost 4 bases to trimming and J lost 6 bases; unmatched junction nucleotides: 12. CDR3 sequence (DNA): TGTGCCAGCAGCCCCCGTAGGGGACTAGACGTCAATGAGCAGTTCTTC. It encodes CASSPRRGLDVNEQFF. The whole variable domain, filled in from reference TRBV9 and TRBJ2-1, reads DSGVTQTPKHLITATGQRVTLRCSPRSGDLSVYWYQQSLDQGLQFLIQYYNGEERAKGNILERFSAQQFPDLHSELNLSSLELGDSALYFCASSPRRGLDVNEQFFGPGTRLTVL.

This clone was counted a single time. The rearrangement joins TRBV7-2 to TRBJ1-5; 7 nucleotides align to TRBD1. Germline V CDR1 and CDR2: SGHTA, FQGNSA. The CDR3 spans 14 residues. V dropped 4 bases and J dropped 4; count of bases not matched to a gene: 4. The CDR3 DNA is TGTGCCAGCAGCTGGGGACAGCTTAATCAGCCCCAGCATTTT. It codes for CASSWGQLNQPQHF.

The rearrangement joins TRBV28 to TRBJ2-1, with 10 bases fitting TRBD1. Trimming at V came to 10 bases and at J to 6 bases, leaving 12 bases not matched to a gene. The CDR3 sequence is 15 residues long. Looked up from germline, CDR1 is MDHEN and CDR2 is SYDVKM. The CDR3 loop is CAIEAPGQGFNEQFF. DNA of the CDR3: TGTGCCATAGAGGCGCCGGGACAGGGGTTCAATGAGCAGTTCTTC.

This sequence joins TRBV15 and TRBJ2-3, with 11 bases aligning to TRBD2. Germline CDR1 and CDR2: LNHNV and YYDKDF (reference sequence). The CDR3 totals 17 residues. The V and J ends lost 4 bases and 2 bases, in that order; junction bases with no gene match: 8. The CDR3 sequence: CATSTYTSGSNTDTQYF. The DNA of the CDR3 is TGTGCCACCAGCACCTACACTAGCGGGAGTAACACAGATACGCAGTATTTT.

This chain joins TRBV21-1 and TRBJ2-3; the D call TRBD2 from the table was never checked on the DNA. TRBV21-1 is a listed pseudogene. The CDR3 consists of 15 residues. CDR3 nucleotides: TGTGCCAGCAGCAAATCTGCGGGAGTGGGAGATACGCAGTATTTT. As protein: CASSKSAGVGDTQYF.

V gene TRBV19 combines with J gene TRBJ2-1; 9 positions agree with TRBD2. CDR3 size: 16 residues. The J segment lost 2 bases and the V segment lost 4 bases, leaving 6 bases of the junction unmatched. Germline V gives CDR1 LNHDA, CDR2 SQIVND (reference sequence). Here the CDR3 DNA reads TGTGCCAGTAGTAGGCGGGAGGGCCTCCCCTACAATGAGCAGTTCTTC. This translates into CASSRREGLPYNEQFF.

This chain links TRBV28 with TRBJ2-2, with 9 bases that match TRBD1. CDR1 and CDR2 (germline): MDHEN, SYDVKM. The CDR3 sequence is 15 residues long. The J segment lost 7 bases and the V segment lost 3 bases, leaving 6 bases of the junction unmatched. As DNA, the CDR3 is TGTGCCAGCAGTTTCGGGACAGGGAGGGGCGGGGAGCTGTTTTTT. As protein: CASSFGTGRGGELFF.

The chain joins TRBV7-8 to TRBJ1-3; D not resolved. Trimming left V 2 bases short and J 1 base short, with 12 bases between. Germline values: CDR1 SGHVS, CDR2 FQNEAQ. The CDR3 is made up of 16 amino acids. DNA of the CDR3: TGTGCCAGCAGCTTATCTCCGGTTGAATCTGGAAACACCATATATTTT. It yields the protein CASSLSPVESGNTIYF.

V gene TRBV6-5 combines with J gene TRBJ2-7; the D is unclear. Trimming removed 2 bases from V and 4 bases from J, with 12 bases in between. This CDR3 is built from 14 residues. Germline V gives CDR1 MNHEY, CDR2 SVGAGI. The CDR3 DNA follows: TGTGCCAGCAGTTACCCTGCGAATCGTTACGAGCAGTACTTC. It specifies CASSYPANRYEQYF.

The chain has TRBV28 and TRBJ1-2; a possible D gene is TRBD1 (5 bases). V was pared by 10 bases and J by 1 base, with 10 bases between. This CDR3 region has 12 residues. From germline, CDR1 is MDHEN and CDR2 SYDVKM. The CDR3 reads CAIGGGNYGYTF. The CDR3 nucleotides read TGTGCCATCGGGGGGGGTAACTATGGCTACACCTTC.

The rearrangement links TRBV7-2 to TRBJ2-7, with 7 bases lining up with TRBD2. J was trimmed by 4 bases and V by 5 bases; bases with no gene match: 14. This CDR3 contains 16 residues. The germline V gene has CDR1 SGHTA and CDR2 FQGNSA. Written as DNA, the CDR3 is TGTGCCAGCAGCCTTAGCGGGTCCCTTCCCCTGTACGAGCAGTACTTC. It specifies CASSLSGSLPLYEQYF.

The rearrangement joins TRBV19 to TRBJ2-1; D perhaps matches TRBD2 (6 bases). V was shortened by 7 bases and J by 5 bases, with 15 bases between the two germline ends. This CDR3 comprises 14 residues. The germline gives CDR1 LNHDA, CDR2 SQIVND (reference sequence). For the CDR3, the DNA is TGTGCCAGTAAGGTTCCGGGGGATCACAATGAGCAGTTCTTC. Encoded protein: CASKVPGDHNEQFF.

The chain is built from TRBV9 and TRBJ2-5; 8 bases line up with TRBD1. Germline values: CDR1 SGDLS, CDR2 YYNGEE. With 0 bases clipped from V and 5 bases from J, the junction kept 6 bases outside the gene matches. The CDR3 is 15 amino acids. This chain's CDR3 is CASSVGRRDRETQYF. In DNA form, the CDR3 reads TGTGCCAGCAGCGTAGGACGGCGGGACAGGGAGACCCAGTACTTC.

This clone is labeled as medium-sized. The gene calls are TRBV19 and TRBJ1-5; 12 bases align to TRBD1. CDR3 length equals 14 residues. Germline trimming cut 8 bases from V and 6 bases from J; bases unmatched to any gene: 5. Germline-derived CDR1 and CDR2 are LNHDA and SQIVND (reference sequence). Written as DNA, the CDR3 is TGTGCCAGTGGGGACAGGGGGCAGGTTCAGCCCCAGCATTTT. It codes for CASGDRGQVQPQHF.

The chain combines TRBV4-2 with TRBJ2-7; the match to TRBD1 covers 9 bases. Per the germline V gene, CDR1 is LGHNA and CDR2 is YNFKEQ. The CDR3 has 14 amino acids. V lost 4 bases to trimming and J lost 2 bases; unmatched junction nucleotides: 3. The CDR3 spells CASSRDRDTYEQYF. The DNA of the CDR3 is TGTGCCAGCAGCCGGGACAGGGATACCTACGAGCAGTACTTC.

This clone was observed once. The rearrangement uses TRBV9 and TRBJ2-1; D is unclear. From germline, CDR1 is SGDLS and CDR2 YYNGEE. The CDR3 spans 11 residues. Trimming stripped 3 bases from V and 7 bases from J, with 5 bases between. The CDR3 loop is CASSATNEQFF. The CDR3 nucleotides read TGTGCCAGCAGCGCGACTAATGAGCAGTTCTTC.